This TCR beta chain emerged from a study of control samples from healthy donors and cancer patients. The CDR3 totals 18 residues. Trimming shortened V by 2 bases and J by 2 bases, and 19 bases separated the two germline ends. Germline CDR1 is SGHTA and CDR2 is FQGTGA. This table comes from immunoSEQ multiplex PCR, and its TCRdb copy is limited to in-frame clones, with some not included. The profile covers about 170,000 clones, with 93% appearing a single time and roughly 4% taken by the ten largest. J is TRBJ1-3 and V is TRBV7-3; D not certain. The TCR sequence derives from an older woman in good health. The specimen sequenced was blood. Here the CDR3 reads CASSLHRTLPEAGNTIYF. The CDR3, as DNA: TGTGCCAGCAGCTTACATCGGACGCTGCCTGAAGCTGGAAACACCATATATTTT.